This entry describes one TCR beta chain. The antigen is unknown. These data come from a study of shared clonotypes between healthy human individuals. The CDR3 length is 15 residues. Measured with immunoSEQ multiplex PCR; TCRdb has only the in-frame clones, and not every one. The data contain hundreds of thousands of clones, about 98% of them singletons. Broader study findings: All-four-donor shared clonotypes had higher generation probabilities than non-shared clonotypes did. The genetic and exposure-history diversity represented was limited by few donors.

Terminally differentiated effector memory CD45RA+ cells were excluded by CCR7 positive selection of CD45RO-negative cells. The chain couples TRBV21-1 to TRBJ1-5. TRBV21-1 is listed as a pseudogene. Sequenced material: naive CD8+ T cells sorted from blood. The TCR was taken from a man under 40 in good health. The CDR3 bases are TGTGCCAGCAGCCAAAAAGGAGGAGGGAATCAGCCCCAGCATTTT. It translates to CASSQKGGGNQPQHF.